At least ten counts were recorded for the clone carrying this TCR beta chain. Antigen specificity is unknown. This record comes from a study of T cell repertoires in cytomegalovirus infection. About the study: Public TCR beta signatures marked donors with CMV infection and the matching HLA. Study-level findings and limits: Summed frequency of public TCR beta families distinguished CMV carriers with the relevant HLA. In two of eight donors, the top clonotype was HLA-C-restricted CMV-specific.

In TCRdb, the reads were re-called with MiXCR into one record per CDR3 protein. The table shows roughly 130,000 distinct CDR3 sequences, with roughly 9% occurring only once. CDR3 size: 15 residues. CDR1 is SEHNR, CDR2 FQNEAQ, per germline (reference sequence). Trimming at V came to 5 bases and at J to 5 bases, leaving 8 bases not matched to a gene. The J gene is TRBJ1-1, the V gene TRBV7-9; 10 nucleotides agree with TRBD1. The sequence came from a human donor in good health (CMV status not recorded). Some clones in this sample may be carry-over from other donors' samples. Material for sequencing was PBMCs. As DNA, the CDR3 is TGTGCCAGCAGCAAATGGGACAGGGGCCTTACTGAAGCTTTCTTT. It codes for CASSKWDRGLTEAFF.